The 22 T cell receptor beta chains presented below share a single source sample, sequenced in a study of regulatory T cells in long-lasting Graves disease. Libraries of TCR beta came from iRepertoire HTBI primers plus Arm-PCR of CDR3 regions. TCRdb redid the calling of the multiplex PCR reads with MiXCR, one entry per CDR3 protein. The sample includes about 470,000 distinct CDR3 sequences, around 15% of them seen just once. This sample's time point: newly diagnosed GD, antithyroid drugs for less than 3 months. RNA isolated from PBMCs was used to make the TCR library. The sample was also reused in another study, on T cells in Graves' hyperthyroidism and ophthalmopathy.

The sequencing used peripheral blood mononuclear cells (PBMCs), collected at new diagnosis, from a patient treated with antithyroid drugs. Receptors were obtained from a man between 40 and 49 years old with Graves disease.

The gene calls are TRBV10-2 and TRBJ2-4; D might be TRBD1 (6 bases). The germline gives CDR1 WSHSY, CDR2 SAAADI. V lost 4 bases, J lost 0 bases, and 25 bases lay in between. The CDR3 runs to 20 residues. The CDR3 DNA sequence: TGCGCCAGCAGTGCGACTTACCGGGACAAGACATTGTTAGCCAAAAACATTCAGTACTTC. Its translation is CASSATYRDKTLLAKNIQYF.

There are many counts of this clonotype. This chain connects TRBV7-6 to TRBJ2-7; 8 nucleotides agree with TRBD2. CDR1 and CDR2 (germline): SGHVS, FNYEAQ. The V and J ends lost 0 bases and 4 bases, in that order; junction bases with no gene match: 5. The CDR3 contains 15 residues. CDR3 DNA: TGTGCCAGCAGCTTAGCCAGCGGGAGAGGATACGAGCAGTACTTC. It codes for CASSLASGRGYEQYF.

This clonotype appeared many times. The rearrangement uses TRBV20-1 and TRBJ2-7, with a tentative D call TRBD1 (6 bases). The V and J ends lost 2 bases and 6 bases respectively, with 20 bases between them. Germline lookup yields CDR1 DFQATT and CDR2 SNEGSKA (reference sequence). The CDR3 contains 15 residues. DNA of the CDR3: TGCAGTGCTAGAAACCCCGGGACATTAAGGAGCGAGCAGTACTTC. This gives the protein CSARNPGTLRSEQYF.

Many counts were recorded for this clonotype. This sequence joins TRBV30 and TRBJ1-2; the D is unclear. The CDR3 is made up of 12 amino acids. V dropped 2 bases and J dropped 5 bases, with 9 bases sitting between them. CDR1 is GTSNPN and CDR2 is SVGIG in the germline V gene (reference sequence). CDR3 in amino acids: CAWSHGRYGYTF. For the CDR3, the DNA is TGTGCCTGGAGTCATGGACGGTATGGCTACACCTTC.

This clonotype was recorded a few times. The gene calls are TRBV27 and TRBJ2-2, with D unresolved. CDR1 is MNHEY and CDR2 is SMNVEV in the germline V gene (reference sequence). CDR3 length equals 12 residues. Between the trimmed V and J ends, which lost 1 base and 6 bases, there was a span of 3 bases. CDR3 amino acids: CASSLWAGELFF. CDR3 bases: TGTGCCAGCAGTTTATGGGCCGGGGAGCTGTTTTTT.

The chain is built from TRBV10-3 and TRBJ1-2, with D uncertain. The length of the CDR3 is 13 residues. With 2 bases removed from V and 5 bases from J, the gap between germline ends came to 9 bases. Per the germline V gene, CDR1 is ENHRY and CDR2 is SYGVKD. The CDR3 sequence: CAISEAQFYGYTF. The DNA of the CDR3 is TGTGCCATCAGTGAGGCGCAATTTTATGGCTACACCTTC.

This clonotype was counted ten times or more. The chain couples TRBV28 to TRBJ2-1, with D perhaps matching TRBD2 (5 bases). This CDR3 comprises 16 residues. V gave up 2 bases and J gave up 2 bases, with 13 bases separating them. Per the germline V gene, CDR1 is MDHEN and CDR2 is SYDVKM. The CDR3 bases are TGTGCCAGCAGTTTAGCGGGTGTAAATACCTACAATGAGCAGTTCTTC. Amino acids: CASSLAGVNTYNEQFF.

This clonotype was seen many times. The genes are TRBV2 and TRBJ2-7; the D is unclear. The CDR3 has 12 amino acids. CDR1 and CDR2 (germline): SNHLY, FYNNEI. Trimming took off 7 bases at V and 4 bases at J, with 11 bases between the two ends. CDR3 loop: CASISVRYEQYF. Here the CDR3 DNA reads TGTGCCAGCATTTCGGTGCGTTACGAGCAGTACTTC.

This chain joins TRBV29-1 and TRBJ1-1, with 9 bases identical to TRBD1. CDR1 SQVTM and CDR2 ANQGSEA come from the germline V gene. V shed 4 bases and J 1 base; nucleotides not matched to a gene: 4. The CDR3 is 14 amino acids. The CDR3 DNA is TGCAGCGTTGGAGGGACAGGGCAGAACACTGAAGCTTTCTTT. This sequence encodes CSVGGTGQNTEAFF. Together with reference TRBV29-1 and TRBJ1-1, the CDR3 gives the full variable domain: SAVISQKPSRDICQRGTSLTIQCQVDSQVTMMFWYRQQPGQSLTLIATANQGSEATYESGFVIDKFPISRPNLTFSTLTVSNMSPEDSSIYLCSVGGTGQNTEAFFGQGTRLTVV.

This chain joins TRBV2 and TRBJ2-7; 10 nucleotides align to TRBD2. CDR1 and CDR2 (germline): SNHLY, FYNNEI. The CDR3 is 14 residues long. V lost 2 bases to trimming and J lost 4 bases; unmatched junction nucleotides: 2. CDR3 in amino acids: CASSESSGSYEQYF. The CDR3 DNA is TGTGCCAGCAGTGAATCTAGCGGGAGTTACGAGCAGTACTTC.

The chain links TRBV5-1 to TRBJ2-3; D uncertain. The V end lost 0 bases, the J end lost 8 bases, and 10 bases lay between the germline ends. The CDR3 spans 13 residues. CDR1 SGHRS and CDR2 YFSETQ come from the germline V gene. This CDR3 reads CASSLELGLTQYF. Here the CDR3 DNA reads TGCGCCAGCAGCTTGGAGCTCGGGCTTACGCAGTATTTT.

This clonotype has more than one count but fewer than ten. This chain connects TRBV7-9 to TRBJ2-7; 7 bases line up with TRBD2. CDR1 is SEHNR and CDR2 is FQNEAQ in the germline V gene (reference sequence). V dropped 3 bases and J dropped 2; count of bases not matched to a gene: 4. The CDR3 covers 14 residues. The CDR3 DNA reads as TGTGCCAGCAGCTTCGGAGCGGGACCCTACGAGCAGTACTTC. This codes for CASSFGAGPYEQYF.

This clonotype has a count of ten or more. The chain uses TRBV10-3 and TRBJ2-7; D is perhaps TRBD2 (6 bases). This CDR3 spans 14 amino acids. Germline V gene lookup returns CDR1 ENHRY and CDR2 SYGVKD. V lost 4 bases and J lost 6, with 16 bases in between. The CDR3 loop is CAISGGGFGSEQYF. The CDR3 nucleotides read TGTGCCATCAGTGGAGGCGGGTTCGGGAGCGAGCAGTACTTC.

In this sample, this clonotype turned up many times. V and J are TRBV7-3 and TRBJ2-3; tentative D call: TRBD2 (6 bases). The V gene lost 3 bases and the J gene lost 1 base, with 8 bases spanning the gap. CDR1 is SGHTA and CDR2 is FQGTGA in the germline V gene. The CDR3 loop spans 14 amino acids. CDR3 in DNA: TGTGCCAGCAGCTTTTGGGGGGGCACAGATACGCAGTATTTT. This encodes CASSFWGGTDTQYF.

This clonotype was observed a few times. The rearrangement uses TRBV7-9 and TRBJ2-2; possibly TRBD1 for D (5 bases). Per germline, CDR1 SEHNR and CDR2 FQNEAQ (reference sequence). This CDR3 is built from 12 residues. V lost 7 bases and J lost 6, with 9 bases in between. In DNA form, the CDR3 reads TGTGCCAGCAAACAGGCCCCCGGGGAGCTGTTTTTT. The encoded protein is CASKQAPGELFF.

This clonotype was counted many times. The V gene is TRBV13, the J gene TRBJ2-2, with TRBD2 identical over 10 bases. The germline V gene encodes CDR1 PRHDT and CDR2 FYEKMQ (reference sequence). This CDR3 is 15 amino acids long. V lost 5 bases and J lost 7; bases outside the gene matches: 7. CDR3 coding DNA: TGTGCCAGCAGCCCCGGGACTAGCGCCGGCGGGGAGCTGTTTTTT. Translation gives CASSPGTSAGGELFF.

In its sample, this clonotype was seen a few times. The V and J genes are TRBV9 and TRBJ2-7; D might be TRBD1 (6 bases). Trimming stripped 0 bases from V and 7 bases from J, with 17 bases between. Germline CDR1 and CDR2: SGDLS and YYNGEE. The CDR3 is 15 amino acids. Here the CDR3 reads CASSVGVQGLLEQYF. The CDR3 nucleotides are TGTGCCAGCAGCGTAGGTGTACAGGGATTGCTGGAGCAGTACTTC.

Of note for this clonotype: Mismatch with germline at one junction end may stem from a read error. The chain joins TRBV28 to TRBJ2-7, with D perhaps matching TRBD2 (5 bases). The CDR3 is made up of 15 amino acids. Germline CDR1 reads MDHEN; CDR2 reads SYDVKM. The CDR3 nucleotides are TGCGCCAGCACACCCGTCCCGGGGTTTAACTACGAGCAGTACTTC. Translation gives CASTPVPGFNYEQYF.

Only a few counts were recorded for this clonotype. The chain links TRBV7-3 to TRBJ2-6, with D unclear. Germline V gives CDR1 SGHTA, CDR2 FQGTGA. This CDR3 is built from 17 residues. The V end was cut by 0 bases, the J end by 0 bases, with 9 bases between. The CDR3 loop is CASSLTPPGSGANVLTF. CDR3 DNA sequence: TGTGCCAGCAGCTTAACGCCTCCGGGCTCTGGGGCCAACGTCCTGACTTTC.

This clonotype came up once. A much larger clone is a single base away; this may be a read error. The rearrangement links TRBV20-1 to TRBJ1-2; D is ambiguous. V lost 3 bases and J lost 3, with 11 bases in between. CDR3 length: 13 residues. Germline CDR1 is DFQATT and CDR2 is SNEGSKA (reference sequence). CDR3 sequence reads: CSASSSAHYGYTF. CDR3 DNA: TGCAGTGCTAGCTCGTCGGCCCACTATGGCTACACCTTC.

This clonotype has a count of ten or more. V usage is TRBV12-3 or TRBV12-4 and J usage is TRBJ2-7, with unresolved D. The CDR3 extends over 15 amino acids. V gave up 3 bases and J gave up 2 bases, with 14 bases separating them. For the CDR3, the DNA is TGTGCCAGCAGTTTGTTATTGCGTTCCACCTACGAGCAGTACTTC. It is translated as CASSLLLRSTYEQYF.

This clonotype turned up a few times. The chain joins TRBV6-1 to TRBJ2-2, with TRBD2 as a possible D gene (5 bases). V gave up 5 bases and J gave up 7 bases, with 11 bases separating them. The CDR3 is made up of 13 amino acids. Looked up from germline, CDR1 is MNHNS and CDR2 is SASEGT. The CDR3 DNA is TGTGCCAGCAGTACTGATACTAGCGGGGAGCTGTTTTTT. It yields the protein CASSTDTSGELFF.